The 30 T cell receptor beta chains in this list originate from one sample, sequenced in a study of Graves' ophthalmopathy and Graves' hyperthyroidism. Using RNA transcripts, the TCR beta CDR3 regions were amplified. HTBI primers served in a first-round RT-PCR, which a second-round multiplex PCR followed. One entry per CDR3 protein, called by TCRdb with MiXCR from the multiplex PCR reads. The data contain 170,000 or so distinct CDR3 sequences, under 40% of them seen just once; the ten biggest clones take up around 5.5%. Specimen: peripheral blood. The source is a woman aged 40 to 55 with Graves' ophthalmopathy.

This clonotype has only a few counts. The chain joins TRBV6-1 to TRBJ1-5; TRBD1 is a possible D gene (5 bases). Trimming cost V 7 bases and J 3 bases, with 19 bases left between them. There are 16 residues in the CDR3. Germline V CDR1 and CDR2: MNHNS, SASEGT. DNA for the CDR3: TGTGCCAGCACCCAGAAGTCCAGGACACCCAATCAGCCCCAGCATTTT. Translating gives CASTQKSRTPNQPQHF.

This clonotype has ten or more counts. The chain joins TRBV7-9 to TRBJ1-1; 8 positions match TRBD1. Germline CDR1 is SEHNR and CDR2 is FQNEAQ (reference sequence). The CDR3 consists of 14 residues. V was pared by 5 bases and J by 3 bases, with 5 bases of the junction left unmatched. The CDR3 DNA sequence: TGTGCCAGCAGCACACAGACAGGGGACACTGAAGCTTTCTTT. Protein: CASSTQTGDTEAFF.

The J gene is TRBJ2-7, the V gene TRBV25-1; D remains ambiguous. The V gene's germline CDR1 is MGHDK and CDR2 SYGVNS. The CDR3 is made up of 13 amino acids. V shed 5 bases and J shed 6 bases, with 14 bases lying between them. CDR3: CASSYSRPAEQYF. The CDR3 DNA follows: TGTGCCAGCAGTTACTCGAGGCCAGCCGAGCAGTACTTC.

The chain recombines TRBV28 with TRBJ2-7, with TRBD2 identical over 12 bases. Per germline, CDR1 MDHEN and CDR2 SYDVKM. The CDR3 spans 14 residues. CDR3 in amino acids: CATGTSGYFYEQYF. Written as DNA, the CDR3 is TGTGCAACGGGGACTAGCGGGTATTTCTACGAGCAGTACTTC.

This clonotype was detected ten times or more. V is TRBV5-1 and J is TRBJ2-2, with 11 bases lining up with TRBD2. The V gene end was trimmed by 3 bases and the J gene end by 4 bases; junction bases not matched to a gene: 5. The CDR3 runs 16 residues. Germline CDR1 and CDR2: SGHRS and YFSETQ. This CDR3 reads CASSYSGRALTGELFF. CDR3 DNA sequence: TGCGCCAGCAGCTATAGCGGGAGGGCCCTCACCGGGGAGCTGTTTTTT.

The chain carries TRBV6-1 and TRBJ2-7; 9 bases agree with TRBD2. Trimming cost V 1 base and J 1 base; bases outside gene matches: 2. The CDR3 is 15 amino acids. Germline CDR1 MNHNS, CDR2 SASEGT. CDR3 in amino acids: CASSEELAGSYEQYF. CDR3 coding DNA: TGTGCCAGCAGTGAAGAACTAGCGGGTTCCTACGAGCAGTACTTC.

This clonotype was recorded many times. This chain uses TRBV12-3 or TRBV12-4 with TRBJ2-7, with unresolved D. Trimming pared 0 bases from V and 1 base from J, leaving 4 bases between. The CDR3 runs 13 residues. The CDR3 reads CASSLAGSYEQYF. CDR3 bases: TGTGCCAGCAGTTTAGCGGGGTCCTACGAGCAGTACTTC.

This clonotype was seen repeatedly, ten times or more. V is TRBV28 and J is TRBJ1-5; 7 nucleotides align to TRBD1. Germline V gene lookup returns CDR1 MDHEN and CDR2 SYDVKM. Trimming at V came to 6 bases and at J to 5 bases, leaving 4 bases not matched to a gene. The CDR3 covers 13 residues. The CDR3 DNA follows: TGTGCCAGCAGCCAGGGGGGGTATCAGCCCCAGCATTTT. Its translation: CASSQGGYQPQHF.

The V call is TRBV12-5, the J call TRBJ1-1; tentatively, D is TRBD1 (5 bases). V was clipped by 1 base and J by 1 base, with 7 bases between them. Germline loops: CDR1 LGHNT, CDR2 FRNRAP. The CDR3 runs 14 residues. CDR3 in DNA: TGTGCTAGTGGTTTGGCAGGGAGGAACACTGAAGCTTTCTTT. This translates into CASGLAGRNTEAFF.

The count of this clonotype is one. The CDR3 DNA follows: TGTGCCAGCAGCTTAGTAGGAGCGGGACAGTTCAACACTGAAGCTTTCTTT. It codes for CASSLVGAGQFNTEAFF. The chain couples TRBV11-1 to TRBJ1-1; 7 nucleotides align to TRBD1. Germline-derived CDR1 and CDR2 are SGHAT and FQDESV (reference sequence). J gave up 2 bases and V 1 base, and 10 bases lay outside the gene matches. CDR3 length: 17 residues.

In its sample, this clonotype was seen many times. CDR3 sequence reads: CASSYSSQGAAEAFF. CDR3 bases: TGTGCCAGCAGTTACTCGAGTCAGGGGGCGGCTGAAGCTTTCTTT. This chain uses TRBV6-5 with TRBJ1-1, with 8 bases aligning to TRBD1. The germline V gene encodes CDR1 MNHEY and CDR2 SVGAGI. CDR3 length equals 15 residues. V lost 0 bases and J lost 6; bases outside the gene matches: 6.

In nucleotides, the CDR3 is TGTGCCAGCAGCTTTAGCGGGATTGAGACCCAGTACTTC. Residues: CASSFSGIETQYF. This chain connects TRBV7-3 to TRBJ2-5; 8 positions match TRBD2. The CDR3 spans 13 residues. V dropped 3 bases and J dropped 5; count of bases not matched to a gene: 2. The V gene's germline CDR1 is SGHTA and CDR2 FQGTGA.

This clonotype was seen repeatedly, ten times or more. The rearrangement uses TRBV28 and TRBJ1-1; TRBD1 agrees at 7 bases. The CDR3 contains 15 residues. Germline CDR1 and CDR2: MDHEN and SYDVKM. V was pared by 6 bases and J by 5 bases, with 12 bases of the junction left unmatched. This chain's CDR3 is CASSPDRVGWTEAFF. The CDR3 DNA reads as TGTGCCAGCAGCCCAGACAGGGTTGGATGGACTGAAGCTTTCTTT.

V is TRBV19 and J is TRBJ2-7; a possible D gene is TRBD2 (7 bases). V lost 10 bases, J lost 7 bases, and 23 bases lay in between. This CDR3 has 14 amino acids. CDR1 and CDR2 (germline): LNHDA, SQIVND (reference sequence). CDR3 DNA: TGTGCCACCAGCACCCCCGGGGGGACACCTGAGCAGTACTTC. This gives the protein CATSTPGGTPEQYF.

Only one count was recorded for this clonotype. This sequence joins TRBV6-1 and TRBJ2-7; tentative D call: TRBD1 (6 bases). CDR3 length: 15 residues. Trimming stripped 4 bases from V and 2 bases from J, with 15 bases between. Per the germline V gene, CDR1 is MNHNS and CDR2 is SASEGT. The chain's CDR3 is CASSARRTDTYEQYF. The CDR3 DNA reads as TGTGCCAGCAGTGCCCGACGGACAGATACCTACGAGCAGTACTTC.

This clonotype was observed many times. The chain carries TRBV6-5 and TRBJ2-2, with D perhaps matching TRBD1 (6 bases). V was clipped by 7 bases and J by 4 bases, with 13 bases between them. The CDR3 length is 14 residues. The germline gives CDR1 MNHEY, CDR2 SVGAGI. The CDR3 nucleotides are TGTGCCAGCATCCGGGACACCACCACCGGGGAGCTGTTTTTT. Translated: CASIRDTTTGELFF.

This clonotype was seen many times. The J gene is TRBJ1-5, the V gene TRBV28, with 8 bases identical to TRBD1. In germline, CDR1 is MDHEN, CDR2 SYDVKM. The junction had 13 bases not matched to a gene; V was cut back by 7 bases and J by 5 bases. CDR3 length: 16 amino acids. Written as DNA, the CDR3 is TGTGCCAGCACCTCGCCCGGGACAGGAATATATCAGCCCCAGCATTTT. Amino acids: CASTSPGTGIYQPQHF. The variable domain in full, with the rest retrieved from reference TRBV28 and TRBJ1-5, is DVKVTQSSRYLVKRTGEKVFLECVQDMDHENMFWYRQDPGLGLRLIYFSYDVKMKEKGDIPEGYSVSREKKERFSLILESASTNQTSMYLCASTSPGTGIYQPQHFGDGTRLSIL.

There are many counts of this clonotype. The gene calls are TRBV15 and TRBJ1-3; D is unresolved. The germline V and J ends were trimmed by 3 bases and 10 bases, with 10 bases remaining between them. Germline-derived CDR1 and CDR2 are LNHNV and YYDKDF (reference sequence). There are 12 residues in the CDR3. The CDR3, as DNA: TGTGCCACCAGCAGGCAGACTGGGACCATATATTTT. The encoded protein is CATSRQTGTIYF.

The CDR3 sequence: CSARDGREAGYEQYF. CDR3 DNA: TGCAGTGCTAGAGATGGGCGGGAGGCCGGGTACGAGCAGTACTTC. The chain carries TRBV20-1 and TRBJ2-7; 8 bases map to TRBD2. The V segment lost 0 bases and the J segment 4 bases; nucleotides outside the gene matches: 8. Germline CDR1 and CDR2: DFQATT and SNEGSKA (reference sequence). The CDR3 is 15 amino acids.

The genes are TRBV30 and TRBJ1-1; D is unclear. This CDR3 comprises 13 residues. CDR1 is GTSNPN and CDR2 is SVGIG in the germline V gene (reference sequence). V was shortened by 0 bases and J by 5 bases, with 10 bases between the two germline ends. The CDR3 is CAWSVYRETEAFF. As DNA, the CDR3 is TGTGCCTGGAGTGTCTATAGGGAAACTGAAGCTTTCTTT.

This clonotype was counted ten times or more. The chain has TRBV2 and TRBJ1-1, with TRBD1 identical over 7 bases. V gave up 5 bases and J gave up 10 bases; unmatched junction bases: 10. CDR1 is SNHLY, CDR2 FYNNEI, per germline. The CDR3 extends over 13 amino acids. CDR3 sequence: CASSRDSEKLAFF. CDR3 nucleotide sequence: TGTGCCAGCAGTCGGGACAGCGAGAAGTTAGCTTTCTTT.

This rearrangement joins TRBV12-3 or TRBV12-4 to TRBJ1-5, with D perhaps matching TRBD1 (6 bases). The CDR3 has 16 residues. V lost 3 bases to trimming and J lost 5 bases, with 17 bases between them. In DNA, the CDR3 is TGTGCCAGCAGTTTCGGGGGCCCTCGTGCGGATCAGCCCCAGCATTTT. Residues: CASSFGGPRADQPQHF.

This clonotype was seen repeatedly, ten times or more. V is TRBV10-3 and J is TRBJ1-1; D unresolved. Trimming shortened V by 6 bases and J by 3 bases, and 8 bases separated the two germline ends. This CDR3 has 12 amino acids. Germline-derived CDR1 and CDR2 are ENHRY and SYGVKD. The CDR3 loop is CAIRDIDTEAFF. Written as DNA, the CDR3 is TGTGCCATCAGAGATATCGACACTGAAGCTTTCTTT.

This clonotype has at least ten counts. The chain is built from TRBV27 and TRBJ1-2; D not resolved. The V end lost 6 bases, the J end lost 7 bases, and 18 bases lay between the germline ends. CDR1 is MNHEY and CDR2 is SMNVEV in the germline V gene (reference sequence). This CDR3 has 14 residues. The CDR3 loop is CASSLTFDLSGYTF. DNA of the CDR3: TGTGCCAGCAGCCTTACATTTGACTTGAGTGGCTACACCTTC.

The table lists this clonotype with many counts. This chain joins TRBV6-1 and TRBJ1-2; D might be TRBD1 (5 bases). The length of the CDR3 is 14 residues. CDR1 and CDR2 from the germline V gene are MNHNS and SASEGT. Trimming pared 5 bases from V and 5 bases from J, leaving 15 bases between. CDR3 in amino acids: CASSKTTEGYGYTF. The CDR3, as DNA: TGTGCCAGCAGTAAGACTACGGAGGGGTATGGCTACACCTTC.

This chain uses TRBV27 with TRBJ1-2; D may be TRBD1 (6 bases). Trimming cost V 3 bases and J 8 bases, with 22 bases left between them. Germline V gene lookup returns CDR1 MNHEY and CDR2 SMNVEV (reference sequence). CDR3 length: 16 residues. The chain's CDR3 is CASSFVIRDKTLGYTF. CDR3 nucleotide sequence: TGTGCCAGCAGTTTCGTCATCCGGGACAAAACGCTGGGCTACACCTTC.

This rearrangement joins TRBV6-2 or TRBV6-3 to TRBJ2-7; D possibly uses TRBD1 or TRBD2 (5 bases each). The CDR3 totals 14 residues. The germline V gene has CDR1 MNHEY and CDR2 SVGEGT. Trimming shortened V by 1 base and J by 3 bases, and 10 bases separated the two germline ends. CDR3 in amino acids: CASSYFGGIYEQYF. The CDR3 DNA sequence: TGTGCCAGCAGTTACTTTGGGGGAATCTACGAGCAGTACTTC.

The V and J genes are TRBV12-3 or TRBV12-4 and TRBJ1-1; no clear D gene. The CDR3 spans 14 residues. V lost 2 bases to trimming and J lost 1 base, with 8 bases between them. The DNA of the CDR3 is TGTGCCAGCAGTTTACTTAAGGGGAACACTGAAGCTTTCTTT. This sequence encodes CASSLLKGNTEAFF.

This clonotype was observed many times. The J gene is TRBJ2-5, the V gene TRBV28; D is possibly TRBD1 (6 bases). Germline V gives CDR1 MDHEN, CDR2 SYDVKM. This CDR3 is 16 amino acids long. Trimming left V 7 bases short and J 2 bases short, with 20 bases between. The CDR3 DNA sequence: TGTGCCAGCACGAGGTCTTCAGGGGAATGGCAAGAGACCCAGTACTTC. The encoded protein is CASTRSSGEWQETQYF.

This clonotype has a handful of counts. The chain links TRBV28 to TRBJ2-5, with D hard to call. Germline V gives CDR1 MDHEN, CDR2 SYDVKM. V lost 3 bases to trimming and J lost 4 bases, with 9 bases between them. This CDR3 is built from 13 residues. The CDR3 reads CASSFPLRETQYF. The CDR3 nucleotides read TGTGCCAGCAGTTTTCCCCTTCGAGAGACCCAGTACTTC. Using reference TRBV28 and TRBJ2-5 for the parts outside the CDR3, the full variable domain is DVKVTQSSRYLVKRTGEKVFLECVQDMDHENMFWYRQDPGLGLRLIYFSYDVKMKEKGDIPEGYSVSREKKERFSLILESASTNQTSMYLCASSFPLRETQYFGPGTRLLVL.